Below, one T cell receptor (beta chain) is given with its context. This CDR3 has 11 residues. CDR1 SQVTM and CDR2 ANQGSEA come from the germline V gene. Trimming shortened V by 7 bases and J by 5 bases, and 10 bases separated the two germline ends. This sample is part of a study of control samples from healthy donors and cancer patients. Some clones are missing from TCRdb's copy, which holds only in-frame ones; the method was immunoSEQ multiplex PCR. The profile covers 89,000 or so clones, with about 87% appearing a single time and over 15% taken by the ten largest. The specimen sequenced was blood. The source is a middle-aged man in good health. This rearrangement joins TRBV29-1 to TRBJ2-3, with D unclear. CDR3 sequence reads: CSALMGDTQYF. The CDR3 nucleotides are TGCAGCGCTCTTATGGGAGATACGCAGTATTTT.